These 8 T cell receptor beta chains share one sample of origin, sequenced in a study of blood T cell repertoires in COVID-19. Produced via immunoSEQ multiplex PCR; TCRdb's table is partial and in-frame only. This table has over 120,000 clones, roughly 79% appearing once. The sample consisted of peripheral blood. The receptors were gathered from a human donor in a cohort sampled during active COVID-19.

V gene TRBV6-6 combines with J gene TRBJ2-7; weak D call: TRBD2 (5 bases). The CDR3 sequence is 13 residues long. The germline V gene encodes CDR1 MNHNY and CDR2 SVGAGI (reference sequence). The V end lost 8 bases, the J end lost 0 bases, and 11 bases lay between the germline ends. This chain's CDR3 is CASVDTSSYEQYF. CDR3 bases: TGTGCCAGCGTCGACACTAGCTCCTACGAGCAGTACTTC.

The chain couples TRBV11-2 to TRBJ1-5; D call uncertain. The CDR3 length is 16 residues. V was clipped by 1 base and J by 2 bases, with 12 bases between them. Germline V CDR1 and CDR2: SGHAT, FQNNGV. Here the CDR3 reads CASSLGAGTGNQPQHF. The CDR3 nucleotides are TGTGCCAGCAGCTTAGGGGCGGGAACGGGCAATCAGCCCCAGCATTTT. The full variable domain, rest sourced from reference TRBV11-2 and TRBJ1-5, is EAGVAQSPRYKIIEKRQSVAFWCNPISGHATLYWYQQILGQGPKLLIQFQNNGVVDDSQLPKDRFSAERLKGVDSTLKIQPAKLEDSAVYLCASSLGAGTGNQPQHFGDGTRLSIL.

This chain links TRBV7-9 with TRBJ1-2; 7 positions agree with TRBD1. The CDR3 is 15 amino acids. V was pared by 5 bases and J by 0 bases, with 6 bases of the junction left unmatched. Germline V gene data show CDR1 as SEHNR and CDR2 as FQNEAQ (reference sequence). CDR3 in amino acids: CASSTGTATNYGYTF. The CDR3 bases are TGTGCCAGCAGCACGGGGACAGCTACTAACTATGGCTACACCTTC.

The V gene is TRBV21-1, the J gene TRBJ2-7; whether TRBD1, the table's D call, matches the DNA was not checked. TRBV21-1 is designated a pseudogene. CDR3 size: 17 residues. The chain's CDR3 is CASSKARDRMGSGEQYF. The DNA of the CDR3 is TGTGCCAGCAGCAAAGCCCGGGACAGGATGGGGTCGGGAGAGCAGTACTTC.

The chain has TRBV27 and TRBJ2-7; possible D gene TRBD2, 5 bases. This CDR3 is 16 amino acids long. Trimming took off 0 bases at V and 0 bases at J, with 12 bases between the two ends. In germline, CDR1 is MNHEY, CDR2 SMNVEV (reference sequence). The CDR3 sequence: CASSLSRRISSYEQYF. The CDR3 region has the DNA TGTGCCAGCAGTTTATCGAGGAGGATAAGCTCCTACGAGCAGTACTTC.

The chain uses TRBV9 and TRBJ1-3; perhaps TRBD1 as D (5 bases). Per the germline V gene, CDR1 is SGDLS and CDR2 is YYNGEE. V lost 7 bases and J lost 0, with 14 bases in between. CDR3 size: 15 residues. This chain's CDR3 is CASAGRGVSGNTIYF. In nucleotides, the CDR3 is TGTGCCAGCGCCGGTAGGGGCGTCTCTGGAAACACCATATATTTT.

This chain links TRBV11-2 with TRBJ2-7; TRBD2 matches at 10 bases. With V trimmed by 0 bases and J by 2 bases, 13 bases remained unmatched. The length of the CDR3 is 19 residues. From germline, CDR1 is SGHAT and CDR2 FQNNGV. CDR3 in DNA: TGTGCCAGCAGCTTAGAAGAACCGGGACTAGCGACTTTTACCTACGAGCAGTACTTC. Amino acids: CASSLEEPGLATFTYEQYF.

The chain links TRBV9 to TRBJ2-1, with 9 bases fitting TRBD1. J was trimmed by 1 base and V by 5 bases; bases with no gene match: 7. The CDR3 length is 16 residues. CDR1 is SGDLS, CDR2 YYNGEE, per germline. CDR3 DNA: TGTGCCAGCAGTTCAGGACAGGGGCGATCCTACAATGAGCAGTTCTTC. This codes for CASSSGQGRSYNEQFF.